The 16 T cell receptor beta chains below all came from one sample that was sequenced in a study of early T cells in non-severe SARS-CoV-2 infection. TCRdb independently ran MiXCR on the 5' RACE reads; one entry per CDR3 protein. The table includes approximately 65,000 distinct CDR3 sequences, 11% detected once. Sequencing was performed on whole blood, taken at baseline. All receptors derive from an adult who was a healthcare worker with PCR-confirmed SARS-CoV-2 infection or an uninfected control (not recorded which).

The V gene is TRBV11-2, the J gene TRBJ2-3; 8 nucleotides agree with TRBD2. CDR1 and CDR2 (germline): SGHAT, FQNNGV. V was pared by 2 bases and J by 2 bases, with 6 bases of the junction left unmatched. This CDR3 comprises 16 residues. DNA of the CDR3: TGTGCCAGCAGCTTATACCCAGCGGGGGACACAGATACGCAGTATTTT. This encodes CASSLYPAGDTDTQYF.

This clonotype was seen more than once but under ten times. This sequence joins TRBV20-1 and TRBJ1-4; 7 nucleotides align to TRBD1. J gave up 5 bases and V 2 bases, and 14 bases lay outside the gene matches. This CDR3 has 17 residues. Germline values: CDR1 DFQATT, CDR2 SNEGSKA (reference sequence). CDR3 in DNA: TGCAGTGCTAGATCCTTTCTTCCCCGGGACAGAAATGAAAAACTGTTTTTT. This gives the protein CSARSFLPRDRNEKLFF.

The table lists this clonotype with a few counts. This sequence joins TRBV9 and TRBJ2-3, with unresolved D. Germline CDR1 reads SGDLS; CDR2 reads YYNGEE. The CDR3 spans 14 residues. Trimming left V 2 bases short and J 4 bases short, with 11 bases between. CDR3 amino acids: CASSVSPRSDTQYF. CDR3 nucleotide sequence: TGTGCCAGCAGCGTGTCCCCGCGGTCAGATACGCAGTATTTT.

There are many counts of this clonotype. The J gene is TRBJ2-6, the V gene TRBV30; perhaps TRBD2 as D (6 bases). CDR3 length equals 17 residues. V lost 3 bases and J 0 bases, leaving 15 bases between the germline ends. Germline V gene sequence: CDR1 GTSNPN, CDR2 SVGIG (reference sequence). CDR3 DNA sequence: TGTGCCTGGAGGTTGGGGGGTTCCCTCTCTGGGGCCAACGTCCTGACTTTC. Translated: CAWRLGGSLSGANVLTF.

This chain uses TRBV7-9 with TRBJ2-3, with D unclear. The CDR3 covers 14 residues. The germline V and J ends were trimmed by 8 bases and 3 bases, with 15 bases remaining between them. CDR1 is SEHNR, CDR2 FQNEAQ, per germline (reference sequence). CDR3 in amino acids: CASADYARTDTQYF. The CDR3 region has the DNA TGTGCCAGCGCGGATTATGCACGAACAGATACGCAGTATTTT.

V and J are TRBV11-2 and TRBJ2-3, with D uncertain. Germline CDR1 SGHAT, CDR2 FQNNGV. CDR3 length equals 13 residues. Trimming removed 5 bases at V and 4 bases at J, with 10 bases between. CDR3 loop: CASSRAGPDTQYF. CDR3 sequence (DNA): TGTGCCAGCAGCAGGGCCGGACCAGATACGCAGTATTTT.

This clonotype occurred a few times. This chain uses TRBV29-1 with TRBJ2-3; D is unresolved. V gave up 4 bases and J gave up 10 bases, with 15 bases separating them. Per germline, CDR1 SQVTM and CDR2 ANQGSEA. The CDR3 has 12 residues. CDR3 DNA sequence: TGCAGCGTTGGGTCAGGCCCTGAGGCGCAGTATTTT. Encoded protein: CSVGSGPEAQYF.

This clonotype was detected a few times. CDR3 in amino acids: CASSLRAPGETQYF. CDR3 nucleotides: TGTGCCAGCAGCTTGAGAGCGCCGGGGGAGACCCAGTACTTC. V is TRBV7-9 and J is TRBJ2-5; D perhaps matches TRBD2 (5 bases). The V end lost 3 bases, the J end lost 5 bases, and 13 bases lay between the germline ends. Germline-derived CDR1 and CDR2 are SEHNR and FQNEAQ (reference sequence). The CDR3 sequence is 14 residues long.

This sequence joins TRBV27 and TRBJ2-3; D is possibly TRBD1 or TRBD2 (5 bases each). Trimming took 0 bases from V and 4 from J, leaving 17 bases between them. Per germline, CDR1 MNHEY and CDR2 SMNVEV (reference sequence). The CDR3 loop spans 17 amino acids. The CDR3 DNA follows: TGTGCCAGCAGTTTATCGCCGGGACCCCATGGGGCAGATACGCAGTATTTT. It yields the protein CASSLSPGPHGADTQYF.

V and J are TRBV15 and TRBJ2-4; 12 nucleotides align to TRBD1. Germline CDR1 LNHNV, CDR2 YYDKDF (reference sequence). The CDR3 consists of 17 residues. Trimming at V came to 1 base and at J to 7 bases, leaving 8 bases not matched to a gene. CDR3: CATSRVGTGGGRNIQYF. CDR3 nucleotide sequence: TGTGCCACCAGCAGAGTAGGGACAGGGGGCGGAAGGAACATTCAGTACTTC.

This chain uses TRBV5-4 with TRBJ2-5; TRBD2 matches at 9 bases. V lost 5 bases, J lost 1 base, and 3 bases stayed unmatched. Germline CDR1 and CDR2: SGHNT and YYREEE (reference sequence). The CDR3 totals 14 residues. The chain's CDR3 is CASRIAGVQETQYF. The CDR3 nucleotides read TGTGCCAGCAGGATAGCGGGGGTCCAAGAGACCCAGTACTTC.

This clonotype was recorded many times. The V gene is TRBV12-3 or TRBV12-4, the J gene TRBJ1-6; perhaps TRBD1 as D (5 bases). The CDR3 covers 13 residues. Between the trimmed V and J ends, which lost 7 bases and 7 bases, there was a span of 11 bases. CDR3: CASTVTANSPLHF. DNA for the CDR3: TGTGCCAGCACGGTGACAGCAAATTCACCCCTCCACTTT.

This clonotype appeared a few times. The genes are TRBV7-9 and TRBJ2-7; 9 positions match TRBD1. Germline V CDR1 and CDR2: SEHNR, FQNEAQ (reference sequence). V was clipped by 5 bases and J by 3 bases; unmatched bases: 11. The CDR3 loop spans 16 amino acids. CDR3 residues: CASSLMRTGAGYEQYF. CDR3 DNA: TGTGCCAGCAGCCTAATGAGGACAGGGGCGGGCTACGAGCAGTACTTC.

The chain couples TRBV12-3 or TRBV12-4 to TRBJ2-3; D tentatively reads TRBD1 or TRBD2 (5 bases each). Trimming removed 5 bases at V and 4 bases at J, with 16 bases between. CDR3 length: 15 amino acids. CDR3 protein: CASSLSSRGADTQYF. CDR3 nucleotides: TGTGCCAGCAGTCTCAGCTCAAGGGGAGCAGATACGCAGTATTTT.

The V and J genes are TRBV4-1 and TRBJ2-3, with 11 bases identical to TRBD2. From germline, CDR1 is MGHRA and CDR2 YSYEKL. V lost 4 bases and J lost 3; bases outside the gene matches: 0. This CDR3 region has 14 residues. The CDR3 DNA sequence: TGCGCCAGCAGCCGACTAGCGGGGACAGATACGCAGTATTTT. It is translated as CASSRLAGTDTQYF.

This clonotype was picked up a small number of times. The J gene is TRBJ1-2, the V gene TRBV6-2 or TRBV6-3; 8 positions agree with TRBD1. There are 13 residues in the CDR3. The junction had 7 bases not matched to a gene; V was cut back by 6 bases and J by 7 bases. Germline V CDR1 and CDR2: MNHEY, SVGEGT. CDR3: CASSLTGGVGYTF. The CDR3 coding sequence is TGTGCCAGCAGCCTTACAGGGGGAGTTGGCTACACCTTC.